The 19 T cell receptor beta chains listed next were all sequenced from one sample in a study of cytomegalovirus exposure and HLA in healthy donors (dated by TCRdb to between 2016 and 2019). The method behind the library was the immunoSEQ multiplex PCR assay. For the multiplex PCR, a mixture combining 60 forward primers for TCR Vbeta segments and 13 reverse primers for TCR Jbeta segments was used. What TCRdb holds here is the immuneACCESS table cut down to in-frame rearrangements. Part of the clones is not present; checked against another copy, under half of the missing clones reflect an unresolved V gene, and the others are unexplained. The sample includes 150,000 to 200,000 clones, with about 80% observed a single time. The ten largest clones take up under 2% of the sample. The sample comprised PBMCs. These receptors originate from a man aged 25-45 years in good health and CMV-seronegative.

The chain is built from TRBV7-9 and TRBJ2-1; TRBD2 matches at 7 bases. Germline lookup yields CDR1 SEHNR and CDR2 FQNEAQ (reference sequence). The CDR3 loop spans 12 amino acids. The J segment lost 10 bases and the V segment lost 5 bases, leaving 5 bases of the junction unmatched. CDR3 nucleotide sequence: TGTGCCAGCAGCCAGAGCGGGAAAGAGCAGTTCTTC. This encodes CASSQSGKEQFF.

The chain uses TRBV1 and TRBJ2-3; TRBD2 is the table's D call and was not checked against the DNA. TRBV1 is flagged as a pseudogene. This CDR3 region has 17 residues. The CDR3 DNA is TGCACCAGCAGCCAGGCCGGGACTAGCGGATTCACAGATACGCAGTATTTT. Its translation: CTSSQAGTSGFTDTQYF.

The chain couples TRBV2 to TRBJ2-7, with a tentative D call TRBD2 (5 bases). V was trimmed by 2 bases and J by 4 bases, leaving 12 bases between them. Germline V gene sequence: CDR1 SNHLY, CDR2 FYNNEI. The CDR3 loop spans 14 amino acids. CDR3 residues: CASSERGIAYEQYF. DNA for the CDR3: TGTGCCAGCAGTGAACGGGGAATCGCTTACGAGCAGTACTTC.

This rearrangement joins TRBV11-2 to TRBJ2-1; 14 bases match TRBD2. The V gene end was trimmed by 5 bases and the J gene end by 4 bases; junction bases not matched to a gene: 7. Germline loops: CDR1 SGHAT, CDR2 FQNNGV. This CDR3 spans 17 amino acids. CDR3: CASSRGTSGRYYNEQFF. The CDR3 DNA follows: TGTGCCAGCAGCCGAGGGACTAGCGGGAGATATTACAATGAGCAGTTCTTC.

The rearrangement uses TRBV5-1 and TRBJ2-5; TRBD2 matches at 7 bases. CDR3 length: 13 amino acids. CDR1 and CDR2 (germline): SGHRS, YFSETQ. V gave up 1 base and J gave up 5 bases; unmatched junction bases: 2. In DNA, the CDR3 is TGCGCCAGCAGCTTGCTCGGGAGGGAGACCCAGTACTTC. Translating gives CASSLLGRETQYF.

The V gene is TRBV28, the J gene TRBJ2-1, with unresolved D. This CDR3 comprises 17 residues. Per germline, CDR1 MDHEN and CDR2 SYDVKM. Deletions cut 3 bases from V and 0 bases from J, with 15 bases between. In nucleotides, the CDR3 is TGTGCCAGCAGTTTCCCCTCGGCGGAAGTCTCCTACAATGAGCAGTTCTTC. It is translated as CASSFPSAEVSYNEQFF.

The count of this clone is one. J is TRBJ2-4 and V is TRBV10-3; tentative D call: TRBD2 (5 bases). CDR1 and CDR2 (germline): ENHRY, SYGVKD. This CDR3 contains 15 residues. V was clipped by 3 bases and J by 0 bases, with 9 bases between them. The CDR3 DNA reads TGTGCCATCAGTGATCGCGGGCTAGCCAAAAACATTCAGTACTTC. This translates into CAISDRGLAKNIQYF.

The chain couples TRBV5-4 to TRBJ2-7, with TRBD2 matching over 7 bases. V dropped 1 base and J dropped 4; count of bases not matched to a gene: 8. This CDR3 contains 15 residues. CDR1 and CDR2 from the germline V gene are SGHNT and YYREEE (reference sequence). CDR3 sequence reads: CASSLFGGSTYEQYF. The CDR3 DNA reads TGTGCCAGCAGCTTGTTTGGCGGGAGTACGTACGAGCAGTACTTC.

V and J are TRBV4-2 and TRBJ1-1, with 9 nucleotides matching TRBD1. Germline loops: CDR1 LGHNA, CDR2 YNFKEQ. Trimming removed 1 base from V and 1 base from J; junction bases left unmatched: 4. The CDR3 is 16 residues long. The CDR3 loop reads CASSQAGGQGNTEAFF. The CDR3 nucleotides are TGTGCCAGCAGCCAAGCTGGGGGACAGGGGAACACTGAAGCTTTCTTT.

The chain uses TRBV5-1 and TRBJ2-2; D might be TRBD2 (6 bases). Germline V CDR1 and CDR2: SGHRS, YFSETQ. CDR3 size: 15 residues. V lost 1 base and J lost 0, with 7 bases in between. CDR3 loop: CASSLLAANTGELFF. The CDR3 DNA sequence: TGCGCCAGCAGCTTGTTAGCGGCGAACACCGGGGAGCTGTTTTTT.

The V call is TRBV6-1, the J call TRBJ1-5; D possibly corresponds to TRBD1 (6 bases). The V and J ends lost 8 bases and 2 bases respectively, with 13 bases between them. This CDR3 comprises 14 residues. Germline values: CDR1 MNHNS, CDR2 SASEGT. CDR3 loop: CASQDWTGNQPQHF. CDR3 DNA sequence: TGTGCCAGCCAAGATTGGACAGGCAATCAGCCCCAGCATTTT.

CDR3 protein: CASSVGESSYEQYF. The CDR3 bases are TGTGCCAGCAGCGTAGGCGAGAGCTCCTACGAGCAGTACTTC. J is TRBJ2-7 and V is TRBV9; D is uncertain. V was shortened by 0 bases and J by 0 bases, with 7 bases between the two germline ends. The CDR3 consists of 14 residues. Germline V gene sequence: CDR1 SGDLS, CDR2 YYNGEE. Drawing the rest from reference TRBV9 and TRBJ2-7, the complete variable domain is DSGVTQTPKHLITATGQRVTLRCSPRSGDLSVYWYQQSLDQGLQFLIQYYNGEERAKGNILERFSAQQFPDLHSELNLSSLELGDSALYFCASSVGESSYEQYFGPGTRLTVT.

The chain has TRBV19 and TRBJ2-3, with D tentatively TRBD1 (5 bases). The ends were cut back, 6 bases at V and 0 bases at J, with 10 bases in the middle. Germline V gene sequence: CDR1 LNHDA, CDR2 SQIVND (reference sequence). This CDR3 has 14 residues. The CDR3: CASRDKVSTDTQYF. For the CDR3, the DNA is TGTGCCAGTAGGGACAAGGTTAGCACAGATACGCAGTATTTT.

The J gene is TRBJ2-4, the V gene TRBV19; TRBD2 matches 7 bases. CDR1 and CDR2 from the germline V gene are LNHDA and SQIVND (reference sequence). With V trimmed by 0 bases and J by 0 bases, 11 bases remained unmatched. The length of the CDR3 is 19 residues. The CDR3 region is CASSIDSWLAEKAKNIQYF. The CDR3 coding sequence is TGTGCCAGTAGTATAGATAGCTGGCTAGCGGAAAAAGCCAAAAACATTCAGTACTTC.

This clone was seen a single time. The sample holds other DNA sequences that translate to the same CDR3. The V gene is TRBV11-1, the J gene TRBJ1-1, with D uncertain. The germline V gene has CDR1 SGHAT and CDR2 FQDESV (reference sequence). The V and J ends lost 5 bases and 5 bases respectively, with 12 bases between them. The CDR3 is made up of 13 amino acids. In nucleotides, the CDR3 is TGTGCCAGCAGCACACGGGGAACAACTGAAGCTTTCTTT. Amino acid sequence: CASSTRGTTEAFF.

The chain has TRBV27 and TRBJ2-5; no definite D call. The germline gives CDR1 MNHEY, CDR2 SMNVEV (reference sequence). The CDR3 is made up of 16 amino acids. The V end was cut by 6 bases, the J end by 2 bases, with 19 bases between. DNA of the CDR3: TGTGCCAGCAGCCCACTGGGCACCCGACCACAAGAGACCCAGTACTTC. This translates into CASSPLGTRPQETQYF.

The chain employs TRBV28 and TRBJ1-5, with unresolved D. V dropped 7 bases and J dropped 4 bases, with 8 bases sitting between them. Germline V gene lookup returns CDR1 MDHEN and CDR2 SYDVKM. The CDR3 sequence is 12 residues long. CDR3 sequence (DNA): TGTGCCAGCACCAGGCGTAATCAGCCCCAGCATTTT. Amino acids: CASTRRNQPQHF.

This chain connects TRBV2 to TRBJ2-1, with D perhaps TRBD2 (5 bases). Deletions cut 4 bases from V and 3 bases from J, with 13 bases between. Germline V gene sequence: CDR1 SNHLY, CDR2 FYNNEI. The CDR3 totals 15 residues. This chain's CDR3 is CASSGLAINYNEQFF. The CDR3 DNA reads as TGTGCCAGCAGTGGGCTAGCCATAAACTACAATGAGCAGTTCTTC.

The chain recombines TRBV4-1 with TRBJ2-3; 9 positions match TRBD2. The CDR3 extends over 15 amino acids. The germline V gene encodes CDR1 MGHRA and CDR2 YSYEKL. Trimming at V came to 2 bases and at J to 5 bases, leaving 5 bases not matched to a gene. DNA for the CDR3: TGCGCCAGCAGCCAACTGGGACTAGCCGGAGATACGCAGTATTTT. Translating gives CASSQLGLAGDTQYF.